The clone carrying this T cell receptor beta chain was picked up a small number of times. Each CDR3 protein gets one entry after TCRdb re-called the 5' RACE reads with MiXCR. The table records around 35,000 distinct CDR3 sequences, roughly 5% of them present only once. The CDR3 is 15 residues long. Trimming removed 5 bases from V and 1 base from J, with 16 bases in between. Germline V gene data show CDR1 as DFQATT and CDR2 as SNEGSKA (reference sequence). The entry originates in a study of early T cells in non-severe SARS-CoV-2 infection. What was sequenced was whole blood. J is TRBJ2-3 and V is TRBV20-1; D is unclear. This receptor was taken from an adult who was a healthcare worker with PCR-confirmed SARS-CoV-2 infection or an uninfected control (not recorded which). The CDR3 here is CSADHRVYGTDTQYF. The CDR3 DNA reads TGCAGTGCTGACCATAGAGTATACGGCACAGATACGCAGTATTTT.